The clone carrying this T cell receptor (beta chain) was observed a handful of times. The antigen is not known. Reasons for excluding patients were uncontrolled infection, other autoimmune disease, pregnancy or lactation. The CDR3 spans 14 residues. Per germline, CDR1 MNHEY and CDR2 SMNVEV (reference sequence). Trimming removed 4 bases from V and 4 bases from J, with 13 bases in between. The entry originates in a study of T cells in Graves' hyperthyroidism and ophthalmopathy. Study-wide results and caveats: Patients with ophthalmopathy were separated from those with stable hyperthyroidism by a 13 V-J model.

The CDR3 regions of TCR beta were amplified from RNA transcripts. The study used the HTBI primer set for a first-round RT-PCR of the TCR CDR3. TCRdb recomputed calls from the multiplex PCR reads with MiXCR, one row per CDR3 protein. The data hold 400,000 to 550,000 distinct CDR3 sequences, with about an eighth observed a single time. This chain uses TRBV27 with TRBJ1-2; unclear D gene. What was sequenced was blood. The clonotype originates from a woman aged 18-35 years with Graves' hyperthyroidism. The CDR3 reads CASSSFPEGYGYTF. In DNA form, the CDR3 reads TGTGCCAGCAGTTCCTTTCCGGAAGGCTATGGCTACACCTTC.